The 5 T cell receptor beta chains in this list originate from one sample, sequenced in a study of T cell repertoires in cytomegalovirus infection. MiXCR, applied by TCRdb to the reads, yields one record per CDR3 protein. The sample shows almost 300,000 distinct CDR3 sequences, about 9.2% of them seen only once. Input material: PBMCs. These receptors all come from a human donor in good health (CMV status not recorded). Some clones in this sample may be carry-over from other donors' samples.

This clonotype was observed many times. The chain links TRBV5-5 to TRBJ2-7; TRBD2 is a possible D gene (6 bases). Trimming shortened V by 1 base and J by 3 bases, and 26 bases separated the two germline ends. Germline V gene sequence: CDR1 SGHKS, CDR2 YYEKEE (reference sequence). The CDR3 has 19 amino acids. The CDR3 DNA follows: TGTGCCAGCAGCTTGTCCGGGCCAAGGAGGCTAGCGACTTTCTACGAGCAGTACGTC. Amino acids: CASSLSGPRRLATFYEQYV.

The sample holds a few counts of this clonotype. V usage is TRBV29-1 and J usage is TRBJ1-2; 9 bases are shared with TRBD1. Germline CDR1 reads SQVTM; CDR2 reads ANQGSEA. V lost 7 bases, J lost 5 bases, and 8 bases stayed unmatched. This CDR3 has 13 amino acids. CDR3 sequence: CSADPGQGYGYTF. In nucleotides, the CDR3 is TGCAGCGCGGATCCGGGACAGGGATATGGCTACACCTTC.

There are many counts of this clonotype. The chain uses TRBV19 and TRBJ1-5; 11 bases line up with TRBD1. CDR1 LNHDA and CDR2 SQIVND come from the germline V gene (reference sequence). V lost 5 bases, J lost 1 base, and 7 bases stayed unmatched. The CDR3 length is 17 residues. The CDR3 loop reads CASSVGTGGRSNQPQHF. In nucleotides, the CDR3 is TGTGCCAGTAGTGTCGGGACAGGGGGAAGAAGCAATCAGCCCCAGCATTTT.

In its sample, this clonotype was seen many times. The rearrangement uses TRBV7-2 and TRBJ2-5, with D possibly being TRBD1 (6 bases). Germline values: CDR1 SGHTA, CDR2 FQGNSA. This CDR3 is 13 amino acids long. V lost 5 bases to trimming and J lost 4 bases, with 11 bases between them. Here the CDR3 reads CASSRNRVETQYF. The CDR3 DNA reads TGTGCCAGCAGCAGAAACAGGGTAGAGACCCAGTACTTC. Full variable domain (missing parts from reference TRBV7-2 and TRBJ2-5): GAGVSQSPSNKVTEKGKDVELRCDPISGHTALYWYRQSLGQGLEFLIYFQGNSAPDKSGLPSDRFSAERTGGSVSTLTIQRTQQEDSAVYLCASSRNRVETQYFGPGTRLLVL.

This clonotype was counted at least ten times. In DNA, the CDR3 is TGCAGTGCCACGACACCGGGGTCCGATACGCAGTATTTT. It yields the protein CSATTPGSDTQYF. This sequence joins TRBV20-1 and TRBJ2-3; weak D call: TRBD2 (5 bases). V lost 6 bases and J 6 bases, leaving 16 bases between the germline ends. Germline V gene sequence: CDR1 DFQATT, CDR2 SNEGSKA (reference sequence). The CDR3 consists of 13 residues.